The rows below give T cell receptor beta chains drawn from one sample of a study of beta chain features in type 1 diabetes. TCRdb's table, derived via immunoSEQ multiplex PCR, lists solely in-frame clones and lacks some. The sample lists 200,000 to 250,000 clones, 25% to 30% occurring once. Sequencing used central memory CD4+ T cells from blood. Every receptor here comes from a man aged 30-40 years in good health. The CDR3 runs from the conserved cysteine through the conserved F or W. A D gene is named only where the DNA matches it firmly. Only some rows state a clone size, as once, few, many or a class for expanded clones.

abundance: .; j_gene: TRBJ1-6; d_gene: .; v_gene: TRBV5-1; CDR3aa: CASSLELGLGSPLHF; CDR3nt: TGCGCCAGCAGCTTGGAGCTGGGCCTAGGGTCACCCCTCCACTTT
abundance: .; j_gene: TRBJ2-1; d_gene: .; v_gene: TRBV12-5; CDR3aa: CASAPREGSYNEQFF; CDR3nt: TGTGCTAGTGCCCCTCGAGAGGGGAGCTACAATGAGCAGTTCTTC
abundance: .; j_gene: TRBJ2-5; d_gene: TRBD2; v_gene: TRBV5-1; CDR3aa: CASSPAGRGDQETQYF; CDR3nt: TGCGCCAGCAGTCCCGCAGGGCGGGGGGACCAAGAGACCCAGTACTTC
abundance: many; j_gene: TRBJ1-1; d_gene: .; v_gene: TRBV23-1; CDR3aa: CASSQSWAANTEAFF; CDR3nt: TGCGCCAGCAGTCAATCGTGGGCCGCGAACACTGAAGCTTTCTTT
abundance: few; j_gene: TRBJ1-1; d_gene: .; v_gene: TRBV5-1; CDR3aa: CASSLRGNGEAFF; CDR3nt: TGCGCCAGCAGCTTAAGGGGCAATGGTGAAGCTTTCTTT
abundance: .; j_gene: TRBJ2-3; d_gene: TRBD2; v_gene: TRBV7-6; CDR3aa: CASSSGLAEADTQYF; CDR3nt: TGTGCCAGCAGCTCGGGACTAGCGGAGGCAGATACGCAGTATTTT
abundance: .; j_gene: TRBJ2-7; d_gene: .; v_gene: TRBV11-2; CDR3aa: CASSPPKARHEQYF; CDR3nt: TGTGCCAGCAGCCCACCAAAAGCGCGTCACGAGCAGTACTTC
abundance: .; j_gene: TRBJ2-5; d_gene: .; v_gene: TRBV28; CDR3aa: CASSFGGSEETQYF; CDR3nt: TGTGCCAGCAGTTTTGGTGGCAGCGAAGAGACCCAGTACTTC
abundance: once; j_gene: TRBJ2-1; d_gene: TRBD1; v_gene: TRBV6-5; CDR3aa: CASSWDRAYEQFF; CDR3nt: TGTGCCAGCAGCTGGGACAGGGCATATGAGCAGTTCTTC
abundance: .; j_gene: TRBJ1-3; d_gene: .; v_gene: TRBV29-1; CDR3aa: CSGSLQSSGNTIYF; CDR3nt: TGCAGCGGCTCTCTCCAGAGCTCTGGAAACACCATATATTTT
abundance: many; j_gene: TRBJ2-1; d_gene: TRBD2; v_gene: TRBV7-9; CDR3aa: CASSLNGLGNEQFF; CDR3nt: TGTGCCAGCAGCTTAAACGGACTAGGCAATGAGCAGTTCTTC
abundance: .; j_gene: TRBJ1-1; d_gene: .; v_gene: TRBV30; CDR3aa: CAWSVRQGEAFF; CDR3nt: TGTGCCTGGAGTGTAAGGCAGGGGGAAGCTTTCTTT
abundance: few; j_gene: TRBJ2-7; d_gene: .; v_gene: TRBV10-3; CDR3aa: CAISAATTSYEQYF; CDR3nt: TGTGCCATCAGTGCTGCTACTACCTCCTACGAGCAGTACTTC
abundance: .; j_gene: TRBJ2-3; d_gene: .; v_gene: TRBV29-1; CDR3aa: CSVGDIFTDTQYF; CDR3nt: TGCAGCGTGGGGGACATTTTCACAGATACGCAGTATTTT
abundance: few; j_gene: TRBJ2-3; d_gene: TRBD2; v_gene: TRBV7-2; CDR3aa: CASSLDASGSTDTQYF; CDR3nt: TGTGCCAGCAGCTTAGATGCTAGCGGGAGCACAGATACGCAGTATTTT
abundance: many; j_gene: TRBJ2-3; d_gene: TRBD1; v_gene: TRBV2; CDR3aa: CASSRQGSADTQYF; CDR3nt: TGTGCCAGCAGCCGACAGGGTAGCGCAGATACGCAGTATTTT
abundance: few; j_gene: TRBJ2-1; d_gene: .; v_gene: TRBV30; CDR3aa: CAWSTGTGTYNEQFF; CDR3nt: TGTGCCTGGAGTACGGGAACAGGGACATACAATGAGCAGTTCTTC
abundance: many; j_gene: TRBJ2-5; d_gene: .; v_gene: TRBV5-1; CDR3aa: CASSPGAGTQETQYF; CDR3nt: TGCGCCAGCAGCCCGGGCGCTGGGACACAAGAGACCCAGTACTTC
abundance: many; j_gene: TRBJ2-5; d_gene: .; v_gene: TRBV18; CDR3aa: CASSTLPETQYF; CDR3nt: TGTGCCAGCTCAACCCTCCCCGAGACCCAGTACTTC
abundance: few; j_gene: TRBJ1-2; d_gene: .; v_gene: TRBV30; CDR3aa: CAWSVPGRAGYTF; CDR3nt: TGTGCCTGGAGTGTACCCGGCAGGGCTGGCTACACCTTC
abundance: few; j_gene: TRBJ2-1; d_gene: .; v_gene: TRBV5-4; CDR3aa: CASSYEGLVLF; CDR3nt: TGTGCCAGCAGCTATGAAGGGCTGGTCCTCTTC
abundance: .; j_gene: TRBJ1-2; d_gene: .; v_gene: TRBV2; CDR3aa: CASTQTGRSNYGYTF; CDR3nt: TGTGCCAGCACTCAAACGGGACGGTCCAACTATGGCTACACCTTC